This passage covers 3 T cell receptor beta chains from one sample sequenced in a study of cytomegalovirus exposure and HLA in healthy donors (dated by TCRdb to about 2017). Libraries were constructed by the immunoSEQ multiplex PCR assay. A mixture of 60 forward primers for TCR Vbeta segments and 13 reverse primers for TCR Jbeta segments was used in the multiplex PCR. The table comes from immuneACCESS by way of TCRdb, which keeps in-frame sequences with V and J called. Part of the clones is missing from these tables; in studies checked, under half for an unresolved V gene and the rest for unknown reasons. In this sample the table shows 55,000 to 65,000 clones, 70% to 85% of which occur a single time. The ten largest account for less than 3% of the sample. The sample comprised PBMCs. Receptor source: a woman under 40 in good health and CMV-seronegative.

The chain joins TRBV14 to TRBJ2-2, with D tentatively TRBD1 (5 bases). The CDR3 length is 17 residues. Germline assignment: CDR1 SGHDN and CDR2 FVKESK. V was pared by 5 bases and J by 3 bases, with 19 bases between. The CDR3 sequence: CASSVGVQVPHTGELFF. CDR3 DNA sequence: TGTGCCAGCAGCGTTGGGGTACAGGTACCCCACACCGGGGAGCTGTTTTTT.

The chain links TRBV10-3 to TRBJ1-1; TRBD1 matches at 10 bases. Germline values: CDR1 ENHRY, CDR2 SYGVKD. Trimming took 11 bases from V and 5 from J; bases not matched to a gene: 5. There are 12 residues in the CDR3. For the CDR3, the DNA is TGTGCCTTCGGACAGGGGGGGACTGAAGCTTTCTTT. Protein: CAFGQGGTEAFF.

V is TRBV4-1 and J is TRBJ2-3; 12 nucleotides agree with TRBD2. Germline CDR1 is MGHRA and CDR2 is YSYEKL. J gave up 4 bases and V 4 bases, and 12 bases lay outside the gene matches. The CDR3 totals 18 residues. CDR3 sequence: CASSPYLRLAGVADTQYF. As DNA, the CDR3 is TGCGCCAGCAGCCCCTACCTACGACTAGCGGGAGTGGCAGATACGCAGTATTTT.